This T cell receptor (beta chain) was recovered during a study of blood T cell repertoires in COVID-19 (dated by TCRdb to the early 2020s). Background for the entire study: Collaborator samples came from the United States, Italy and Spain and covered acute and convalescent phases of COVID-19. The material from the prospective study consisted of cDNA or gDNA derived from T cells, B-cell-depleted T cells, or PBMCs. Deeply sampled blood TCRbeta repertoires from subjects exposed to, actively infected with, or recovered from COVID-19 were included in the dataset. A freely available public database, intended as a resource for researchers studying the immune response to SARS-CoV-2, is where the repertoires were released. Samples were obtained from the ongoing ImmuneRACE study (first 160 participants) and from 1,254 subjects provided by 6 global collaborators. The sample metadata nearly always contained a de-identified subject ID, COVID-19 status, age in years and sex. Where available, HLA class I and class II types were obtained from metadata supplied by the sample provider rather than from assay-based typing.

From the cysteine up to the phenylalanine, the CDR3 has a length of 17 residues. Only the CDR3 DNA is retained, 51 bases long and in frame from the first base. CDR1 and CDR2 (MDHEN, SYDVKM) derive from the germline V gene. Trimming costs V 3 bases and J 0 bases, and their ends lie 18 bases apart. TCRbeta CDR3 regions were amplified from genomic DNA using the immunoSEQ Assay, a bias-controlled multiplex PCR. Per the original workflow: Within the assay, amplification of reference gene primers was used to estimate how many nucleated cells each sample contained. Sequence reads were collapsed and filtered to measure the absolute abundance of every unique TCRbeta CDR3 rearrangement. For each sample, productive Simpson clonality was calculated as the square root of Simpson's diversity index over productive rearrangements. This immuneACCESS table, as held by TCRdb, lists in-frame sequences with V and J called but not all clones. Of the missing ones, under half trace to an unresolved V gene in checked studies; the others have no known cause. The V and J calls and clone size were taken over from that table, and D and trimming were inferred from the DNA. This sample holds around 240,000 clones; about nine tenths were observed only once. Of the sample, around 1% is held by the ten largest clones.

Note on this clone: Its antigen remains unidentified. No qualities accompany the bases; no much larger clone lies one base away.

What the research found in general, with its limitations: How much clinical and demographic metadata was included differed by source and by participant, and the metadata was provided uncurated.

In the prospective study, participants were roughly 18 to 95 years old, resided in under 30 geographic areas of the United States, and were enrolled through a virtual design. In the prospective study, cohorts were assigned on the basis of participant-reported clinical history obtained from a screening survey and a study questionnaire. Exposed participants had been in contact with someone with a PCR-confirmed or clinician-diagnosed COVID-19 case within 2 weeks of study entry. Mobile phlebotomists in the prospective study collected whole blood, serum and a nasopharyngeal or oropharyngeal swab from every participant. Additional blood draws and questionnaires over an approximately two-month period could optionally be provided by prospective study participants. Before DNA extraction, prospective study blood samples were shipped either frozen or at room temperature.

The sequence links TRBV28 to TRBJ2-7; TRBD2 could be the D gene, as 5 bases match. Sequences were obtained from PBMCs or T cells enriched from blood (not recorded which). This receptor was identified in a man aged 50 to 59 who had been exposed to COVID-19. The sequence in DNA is TGTGCCAGCAGTTTCGGGTCCGGACTCTTAAACTCCTACGAGCAGTACTTC. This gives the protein CASSFGSGLLNSYEQYF. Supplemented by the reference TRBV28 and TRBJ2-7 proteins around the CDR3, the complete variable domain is DVKVTQSSRYLVKRTGEKVFLECVQDMDHENMFWYRQDPGLGLRLIYFSYDVKMKEKGDIPEGYSVSREKKERFSLILESASTNQTSMYLCASSFGSGLLNSYEQYFGPGTRLTVT.